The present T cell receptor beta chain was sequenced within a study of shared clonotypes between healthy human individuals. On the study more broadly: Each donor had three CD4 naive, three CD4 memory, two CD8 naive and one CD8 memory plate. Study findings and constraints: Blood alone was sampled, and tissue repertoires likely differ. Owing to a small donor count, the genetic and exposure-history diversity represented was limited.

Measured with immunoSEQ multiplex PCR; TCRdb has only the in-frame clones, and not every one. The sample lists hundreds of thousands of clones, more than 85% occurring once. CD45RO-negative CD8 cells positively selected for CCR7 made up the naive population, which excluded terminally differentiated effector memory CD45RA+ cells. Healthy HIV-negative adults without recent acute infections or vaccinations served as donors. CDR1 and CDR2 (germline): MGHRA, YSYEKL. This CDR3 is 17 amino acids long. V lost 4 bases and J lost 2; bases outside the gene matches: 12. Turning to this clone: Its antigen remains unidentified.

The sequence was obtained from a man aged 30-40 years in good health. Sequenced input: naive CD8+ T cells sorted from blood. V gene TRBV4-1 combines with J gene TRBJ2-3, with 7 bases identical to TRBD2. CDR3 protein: CASSPNLGRSNTDTQYF. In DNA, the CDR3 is TGCGCCAGCAGCCCTAACCTCGGGAGGTCTAACACAGATACGCAGTATTTT.